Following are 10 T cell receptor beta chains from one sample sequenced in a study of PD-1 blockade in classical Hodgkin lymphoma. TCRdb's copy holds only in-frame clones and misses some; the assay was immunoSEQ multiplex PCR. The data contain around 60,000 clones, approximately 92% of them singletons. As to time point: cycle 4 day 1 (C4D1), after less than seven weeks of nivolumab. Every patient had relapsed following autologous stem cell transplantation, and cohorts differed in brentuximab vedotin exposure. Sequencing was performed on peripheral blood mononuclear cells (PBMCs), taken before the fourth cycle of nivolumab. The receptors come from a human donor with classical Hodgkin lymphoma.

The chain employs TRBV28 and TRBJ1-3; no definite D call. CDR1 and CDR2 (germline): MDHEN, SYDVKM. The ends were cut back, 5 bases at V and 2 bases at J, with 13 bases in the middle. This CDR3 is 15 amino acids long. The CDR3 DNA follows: TGTGCCAGCAGTCCCCCTTGGGGTACTGGAAACACCATATATTTT. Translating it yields CASSPPWGTGNTIYF. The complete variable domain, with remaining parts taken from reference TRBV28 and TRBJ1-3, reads DVKVTQSSRYLVKRTGEKVFLECVQDMDHENMFWYRQDPGLGLRLIYFSYDVKMKEKGDIPEGYSVSREKKERFSLILESASTNQTSMYLCASSPPWGTGNTIYFGEGSWLTVV.

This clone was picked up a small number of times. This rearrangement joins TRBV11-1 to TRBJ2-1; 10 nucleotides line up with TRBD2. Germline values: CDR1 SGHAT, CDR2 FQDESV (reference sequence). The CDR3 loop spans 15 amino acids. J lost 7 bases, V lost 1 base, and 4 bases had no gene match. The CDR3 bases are TGTGCCAGCAGCTTAGTAGCGGGAGGAGGGAATGAGCAGTTCTTC. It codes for CASSLVAGGGNEQFF.

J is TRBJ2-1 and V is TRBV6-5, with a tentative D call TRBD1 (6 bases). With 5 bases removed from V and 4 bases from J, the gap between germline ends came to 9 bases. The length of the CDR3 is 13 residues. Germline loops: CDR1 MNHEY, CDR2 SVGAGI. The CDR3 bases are TGTGCCAGCAGTCGGACAGTTTACAATGAGCAGTTCTTC. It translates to CASSRTVYNEQFF.

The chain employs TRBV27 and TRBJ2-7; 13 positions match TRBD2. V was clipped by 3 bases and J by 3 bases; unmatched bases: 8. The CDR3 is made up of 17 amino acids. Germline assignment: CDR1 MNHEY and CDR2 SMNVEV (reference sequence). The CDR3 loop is CASSFLTGLAGHYEQYF. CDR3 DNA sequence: TGTGCCAGCAGTTTCCTCACGGGACTAGCGGGGCACTACGAGCAGTACTTC.

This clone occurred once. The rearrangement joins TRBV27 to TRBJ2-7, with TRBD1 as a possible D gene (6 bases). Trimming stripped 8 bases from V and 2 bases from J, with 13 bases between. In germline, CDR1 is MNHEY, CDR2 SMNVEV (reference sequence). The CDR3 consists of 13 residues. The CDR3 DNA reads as TGTGCCAGCGGTCGGACAGAGACCTACGAGCAGTACTTC. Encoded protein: CASGRTETYEQYF.

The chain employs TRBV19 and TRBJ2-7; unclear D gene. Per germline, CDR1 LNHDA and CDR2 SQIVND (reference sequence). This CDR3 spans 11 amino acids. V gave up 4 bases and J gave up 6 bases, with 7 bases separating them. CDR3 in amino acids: CASSRPGEQYF. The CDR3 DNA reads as TGTGCCAGTAGTAGACCCGGCGAGCAGTACTTC.

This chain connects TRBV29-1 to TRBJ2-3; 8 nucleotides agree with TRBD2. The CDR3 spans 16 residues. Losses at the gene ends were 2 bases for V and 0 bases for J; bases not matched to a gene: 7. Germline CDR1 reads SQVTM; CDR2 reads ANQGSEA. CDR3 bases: TGCAGCGTTGAAAAGAGTAGCGGGGCTAGCACAGATACGCAGTATTTT. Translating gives CSVEKSSGASTDTQYF.

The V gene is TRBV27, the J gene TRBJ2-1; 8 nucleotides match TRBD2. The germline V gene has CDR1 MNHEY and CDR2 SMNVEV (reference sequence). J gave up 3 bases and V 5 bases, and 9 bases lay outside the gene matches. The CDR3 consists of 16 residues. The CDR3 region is CASSPPGLVVYNEQFF. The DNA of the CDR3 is TGTGCCAGCAGTCCGCCGGGACTAGTGGTCTACAATGAGCAGTTCTTC.

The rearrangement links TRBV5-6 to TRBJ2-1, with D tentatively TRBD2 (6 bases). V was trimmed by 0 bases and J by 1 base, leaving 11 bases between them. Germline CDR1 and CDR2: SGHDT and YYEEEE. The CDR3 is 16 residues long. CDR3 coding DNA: TGTGCCAGCAGCTTGGGCTTGCGGGGATCCTACAATGAGCAGTTCTTC. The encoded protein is CASSLGLRGSYNEQFF.

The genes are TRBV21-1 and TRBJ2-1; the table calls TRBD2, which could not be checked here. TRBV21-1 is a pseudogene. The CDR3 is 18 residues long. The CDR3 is CASSNRAPGLASLNEQFF. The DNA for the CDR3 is TGTGCCAGCAGCAATAGGGCGCCGGGACTAGCGTCCCTCAATGAGCAGTTCTTC.